Shown below are 25 T cell receptor beta chains from a single sample sequenced in a study of OX40 agonist ivuxolimab in advanced cancers. TCRdb keeps only in-frame clones here, not all; method: immunoSEQ multiplex PCR. In the table there are 55,000 to 80,000 clones, about 90% of which are singletons. Sequences were derived from CD4+ or CD8+ T cells sorted from blood, sampled in a trial of the OX40 agonist ivuxolimab. These receptors all stem from an adult with an advanced solid tumor such as melanoma, head and neck, liver or kidney cancer.

This CDR3 is CASSLGQGARTEAFF. The CDR3 DNA sequence: TGCGCCAGCAGCCTCGGACAGGGGGCTCGGACTGAAGCTTTCTTT. The V gene is TRBV4-1, the J gene TRBJ1-1; 11 positions agree with TRBD1. Losses at the gene ends were 4 bases for V and 5 bases for J; bases not matched to a gene: 6. This CDR3 has 15 residues. Per germline, CDR1 MGHRA and CDR2 YSYEKL.

This clone has just one count. The V gene is TRBV19, the J gene TRBJ2-3; D is possibly TRBD1 or TRBD2 (5 bases each). The germline V gene has CDR1 LNHDA and CDR2 SQIVND (reference sequence). The CDR3 has 15 residues. Trimming stripped 4 bases from V and 0 bases from J, with 11 bases between. Written as DNA, the CDR3 is TGTGCCAGTAGTACCCAGGGCGGGAGCACAGATACGCAGTATTTT. Its protein product is CASSTQGGSTDTQYF. The full variable domain, its missing parts supplied by reference TRBV19 and TRBJ2-3, is DGGITQSPKYLFRKEGQNVTLSCEQNLNHDAMYWYRQDPGQGLRLIYYSQIVNDFQKGDIAEGYSVSREKKESFPLTVTSAQKNPTAFYLCASSTQGGSTDTQYFGPGTRLTVL.

In nucleotides, the CDR3 is TGTGCCAGCAGTTCCCCAGGGAAGAATGGTGGCTACACCTTC. Translating gives CASSSPGKNGGYTF. V gene TRBV28 combines with J gene TRBJ1-2; weak D call: TRBD1 (5 bases). CDR3 length: 14 amino acids. The V gene lost 4 bases and the J gene lost 7 bases, with 16 bases spanning the gap. Germline V lookup: CDR1 MDHEN, CDR2 SYDVKM.

The gene calls are TRBV18 and TRBJ1-1; D is uncertain. V dropped 3 bases and J dropped 5 bases, with 7 bases sitting between them. The length of the CDR3 is 12 residues. CDR1 and CDR2 from the germline V gene are KGHSH and LQKENI. CDR3 residues: CASSPLQTEAFF. The CDR3 DNA reads TGTGCCAGCTCACCCCTTCAGACTGAAGCTTTCTTT.

The chain joins TRBV19 to TRBJ2-3; 9 bases fit TRBD2. CDR3 length equals 14 residues. In germline, CDR1 is LNHDA, CDR2 SQIVND (reference sequence). J was trimmed by 4 bases and V by 4 bases; bases with no gene match: 3. Written as DNA, the CDR3 is TGTGCCAGTAGTAATAGCGGGAGCGCAGATACGCAGTATTTT. It is translated as CASSNSGSADTQYF.

This clone was seen only once. The CDR3 coding sequence is TGTGCCAGCTCACCACCGTTAGCGGGAGGGGAAGAGCAGTTCTTC. Residues: CASSPPLAGGEEQFF. V usage is TRBV18 and J usage is TRBJ2-1; TRBD2 agrees at 11 bases. The ends lost 0 bases at V and 10 bases at J; junction bases unmatched: 5. CDR1 and CDR2 from the germline V gene are KGHSH and LQKENI. The CDR3 runs 15 residues.

V usage is TRBV10-1 and J usage is TRBJ1-3, with 8 bases identical to TRBD1. The CDR3 sequence is 15 residues long. Per the germline V gene, CDR1 is WNHNN and CDR2 is SYGVQD (reference sequence). V gave up 7 bases and J gave up 0 bases; unmatched junction bases: 5. The DNA for the CDR3 is TGCGCCAGCACCGCCGGGACAGGCTCTGGAAACACCATATATTTT. Protein: CASTAGTGSGNTIYF.

J is TRBJ1-3 and V is TRBV18; a possible D gene is TRBD1 (6 bases). This CDR3 comprises 15 residues. CDR1 is KGHSH and CDR2 is LQKENI in the germline V gene. V shed 6 bases and J shed 0 bases, with 12 bases lying between them. CDR3 amino acids: CASSQQGSSGNTIYF. The CDR3, as DNA: TGTGCCAGCTCCCAACAGGGCTCCTCTGGAAACACCATATATTTT.

The rearrangement uses TRBV27 and TRBJ1-2; D might be TRBD1 (5 bases). The V gene lost 5 bases and the J gene lost 4 bases, with 14 bases spanning the gap. CDR3 length equals 14 residues. Germline V gene lookup returns CDR1 MNHEY and CDR2 SMNVEV (reference sequence). CDR3 nucleotides: TGTGCCAGCAGTCCCGACAGTACCATCTATGGCTACACCTTC. Protein: CASSPDSTIYGYTF.

The chain links TRBV18 to TRBJ1-4; weak D call: TRBD1 (5 bases). Trimming took 3 bases from V and 3 from J, leaving 8 bases between them. This CDR3 is built from 14 residues. The germline CDR1 and CDR2 sequences are KGHSH and LQKENI. The CDR3 nucleotides read TGTGCCAGCTCACCCCGACAGTCTAATGAAAAACTGTTTTTT. It encodes CASSPRQSNEKLFF.

The rearrangement uses TRBV6-6 and TRBJ1-4; the match to TRBD1 covers 10 bases. Losses at the gene ends were 2 bases for V and 6 bases for J; bases not matched to a gene: 0. The CDR3 spans 14 residues. Per the germline V gene, CDR1 is MNHNY and CDR2 is SVGAGI (reference sequence). CDR3 residues: CASSYGTGDEKLFF. Here the CDR3 DNA reads TGTGCCAGCAGTTACGGGACAGGGGATGAAAAACTGTTTTTT.

V is TRBV6-5 and J is TRBJ1-5, with D tentatively TRBD1 (6 bases). The CDR3 has 14 residues. V gave up 10 bases and J gave up 0 bases, with 13 bases separating them. The germline V gene has CDR1 MNHEY and CDR2 SVGAGI. The CDR3: CATPGHHSNQPQHF. The CDR3 nucleotides read TGTGCCACTCCGGGACACCATAGCAATCAGCCCCAGCATTTT.

The chain combines TRBV9 with TRBJ2-3; either TRBD1 or TRBD2 may fit D (5 bases each). The length of the CDR3 is 15 residues. Per the germline V gene, CDR1 is SGDLS and CDR2 is YYNGEE. The V end was cut by 3 bases, the J end by 1 base, with 12 bases between. CDR3 residues: CASSEGFGGTDTQYF. The CDR3 nucleotides are TGTGCCAGCAGCGAGGGGTTCGGGGGCACAGATACGCAGTATTTT.

The V gene is TRBV7-9, the J gene TRBJ2-7; no firm D call. This CDR3 has 11 amino acids. Trimming took off 2 bases at V and 5 bases at J, with 4 bases between the two ends. The V gene's germline CDR1 is SEHNR and CDR2 FQNEAQ (reference sequence). The CDR3 region is CASSLRDEQYF. DNA for the CDR3: TGTGCCAGCAGCTTAAGGGACGAGCAGTACTTC.

The V call is TRBV6-1, the J call TRBJ2-3; 8 bases match TRBD1. In germline, CDR1 is MNHNS, CDR2 SASEGT. V gave up 8 bases and J gave up 4 bases; unmatched junction bases: 5. The CDR3 has 13 amino acids. CDR3 DNA sequence: TGTGCCAGCCCGGACAGGGCTGCAGATACGCAGTATTTT. Protein product: CASPDRAADTQYF.

The CDR3 coding sequence is TGTGCCAGCTCATCCCTGACAGAAACCTACGAGCAGTACTTC. Translating it yields CASSSLTETYEQYF. The V gene is TRBV18, the J gene TRBJ2-7; TRBD1 might be the D (5 bases). Germline loops: CDR1 KGHSH, CDR2 LQKENI. The CDR3 runs 14 residues. Trimming removed 5 bases from V and 2 bases from J, with 13 bases in between. Complete variable domain (other parts from reference TRBV18 and TRBJ2-7): NAGVMQNPRHLVRRRGQEARLRCSPMKGHSHVYWYRQLPEEGLKFMVYLQKENIIDESGMPKERFSAEFPKEGPSILRIQQVVRGDSAAYFCASSSLTETYEQYFGPGTRLTVT.

V usage is TRBV5-1 and J usage is TRBJ1-3, with TRBD1 matching over 7 bases. Germline V CDR1 and CDR2: SGHRS, YFSETQ. Trimming took 1 base from V and 0 from J; bases not matched to a gene: 4. The CDR3 length is 16 residues. The CDR3 region has the DNA TGCGCCAGCAGCTTGACAGGGGCAACCTCTGGAAACACCATATATTTT. Its protein product is CASSLTGATSGNTIYF.

This chain connects TRBV29-1 to TRBJ1-1, with D possibly matching TRBD1 (5 bases). Germline lookup yields CDR1 SQVTM and CDR2 ANQGSEA. V was trimmed by 7 bases and J by 3 bases, leaving 6 bases between them. The CDR3 covers 10 residues. In DNA form, the CDR3 reads TGCAGCGGGGGACACACTGAAGCTTTCTTT. Its protein is CSGGHTEAFF.

Details on this clone: No conserved phenylalanine or tryptophan ends this CDR3, so it is likely a read error. The chain has TRBV19 and TRBJ2-7, with 9 bases matching TRBD1. J lost 5 bases, V lost 6 bases, and 8 bases had no gene match. Germline V gives CDR1 LNHDA, CDR2 SQIVND (reference sequence). The CDR3 totals 14 residues. Here the CDR3 reads CASSPGQGRDEQYL. In nucleotides, the CDR3 is TGTGCCAGTAGCCCGGGACAGGGCAGGGACGAGCAGTACCTC.

V gene TRBV5-4 combines with J gene TRBJ1-1, with 8 bases lining up with TRBD1. V was clipped by 4 bases and J by 1 base; unmatched bases: 6. The CDR3 totals 15 residues. Germline values: CDR1 SGHNT, CDR2 YYREEE (reference sequence). CDR3 nucleotide sequence: TGTGCCAGCAGCAGAACAGGGGGGGGGAACACTGAAGCTTTCTTT. As protein: CASSRTGGGNTEAFF.

This chain connects TRBV19 to TRBJ1-1; 11 bases are shared with TRBD1. The V segment lost 7 bases and the J segment 7 bases; nucleotides outside the gene matches: 8. This CDR3 comprises 14 residues. Germline V gene sequence: CDR1 LNHDA, CDR2 SQIVND (reference sequence). The CDR3 is CASKGQGETIEAFF. The DNA of the CDR3 is TGTGCCAGTAAGGGACAGGGGGAGACTATTGAAGCTTTCTTT.

The chain employs TRBV2 and TRBJ2-7; the D call may be TRBD1 or TRBD2 (6 bases each). Trimming stripped 3 bases from V and 7 bases from J, with 22 bases between. This CDR3 region has 16 residues. In germline, CDR1 is SNHLY, CDR2 FYNNEI. The CDR3 is CASSDLGGVIEDEQYF. CDR3 sequence (DNA): TGTGCCAGCAGTGATCTGGGGGGCGTGATTGAGGATGAGCAGTACTTC.

The chain combines TRBV28 with TRBJ1-1, with 7 positions matching TRBD1. CDR1 and CDR2 from the germline V gene are MDHEN and SYDVKM. The CDR3 sequence is 15 residues long. Trimming at V came to 7 bases and at J to 6 bases, leaving 14 bases not matched to a gene. The CDR3 region is CASILDRSFHAEAFF. The CDR3 DNA sequence: TGTGCCAGCATACTGGACAGGTCCTTTCACGCTGAAGCTTTCTTT.

This clone was observed a few times. This chain connects TRBV28 to TRBJ1-2; 7 bases align to TRBD1. Germline CDR1 and CDR2: MDHEN and SYDVKM. The CDR3 is 14 residues long. With V trimmed by 5 bases and J by 6 bases, 9 bases remained unmatched. This chain's CDR3 is CASSPSTGLNGYTF. The CDR3 DNA reads TGTGCCAGCAGTCCTTCGACAGGGCTGAATGGCTACACCTTC.

The chain employs TRBV21-1 and TRBJ1-1. TRBV21-1 is a known pseudogene. The CDR3 loop spans 15 amino acids. The CDR3 nucleotides read TGTGCCAGCAGCACGGCGGGGCAATCGAACACTGAAGCTTTCTTT. Amino acids: CASSTAGQSNTEAFF.